The clone carrying this T cell receptor (beta chain) was observed a few times. CDR1 is MNHEY and CDR2 is SVGEGT in the germline V gene. This CDR3 has 15 residues. Trimming pared 6 bases from V and 3 bases from J, leaving 16 bases between. TCRdb analysed the RT-PCR reads with MiXCR anew, one entry per CDR3 protein. The sample has hundreds of thousands of distinct CDR3 sequences; approximately 15% are singletons. This entry belongs to a study of response to subunit inactivated influenza vaccine. The chain joins TRBV6-2 or TRBV6-3 to TRBJ2-3; D remains unclear. The receptor's source is a man in his forties or fifties who received an inactivated influenza vaccine. Sequencing used PBMCs from blood, obtained around 14 days before vaccination. The CDR3 DNA sequence: TGTGCCAGCAGCGCCCGAGATGAATGGACAGATACGCAGTATTTT. The encoded protein is CASSARDEWTDTQYF.